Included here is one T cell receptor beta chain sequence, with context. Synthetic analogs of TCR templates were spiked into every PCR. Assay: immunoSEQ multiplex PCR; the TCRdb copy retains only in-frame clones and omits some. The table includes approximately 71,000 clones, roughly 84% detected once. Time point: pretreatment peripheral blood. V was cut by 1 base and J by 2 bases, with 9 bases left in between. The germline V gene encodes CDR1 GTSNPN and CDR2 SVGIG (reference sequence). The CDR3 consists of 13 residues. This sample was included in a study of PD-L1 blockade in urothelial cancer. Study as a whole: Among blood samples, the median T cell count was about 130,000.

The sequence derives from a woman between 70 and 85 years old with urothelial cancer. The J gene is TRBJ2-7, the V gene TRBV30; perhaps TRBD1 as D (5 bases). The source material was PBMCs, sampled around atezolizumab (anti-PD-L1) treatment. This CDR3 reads CAWSGGDAYEQYF. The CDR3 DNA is TGTGCCTGGAGTGGGGGCGACGCCTACGAGCAGTACTTC.